The 32 T cell receptor beta chains given below trace back to one sample, sequenced in a study of cytomegalovirus exposure and HLA in healthy donors. TCRdb keeps only in-frame clones here, not all; method: immunoSEQ multiplex PCR. The sample has 80,000 to 95,000 clones, around 96% seen once. The sample taken for sequencing was PBMCs. These receptors all come from a young woman in good health and CMV-seronegative.

The CDR3 protein is CASSLRQDRDTQYF. In nucleotides, the CDR3 is TGCGCCAGCAGCTTGAGGCAGGATCGTGATACGCAGTATTTT. The genes are TRBV5-1 and TRBJ2-3; unclear D gene. CDR1 and CDR2 (germline): SGHRS, YFSETQ. Deletions cut 1 base from V and 6 bases from J, with 12 bases between. This CDR3 has 14 amino acids. Together with reference TRBV5-1 and TRBJ2-3, the CDR3 gives the full variable domain: KAGVTQTPRYLIKTRGQQVTLSCSPISGHRSVSWYQQTPGQGLQFLFEYFSETQRNKGNFPGRFSGRQFSNSRSEMNVSTLELGDSALYLCASSLRQDRDTQYFGPGTRLTVL.

The V gene is TRBV4-1, the J gene TRBJ2-1; 12 bases are shared with TRBD2. The V gene's germline CDR1 is MGHRA and CDR2 YSYEKL. V lost 4 bases and J lost 4; bases outside the gene matches: 5. The CDR3 contains 16 residues. The CDR3 DNA sequence: TGCGCCAGCAGCCGAGAACTAGCGGGAGGTTACAATGAGCAGTTCTTC. Amino acid sequence: CASSRELAGGYNEQFF.

This rearrangement joins TRBV4-1 to TRBJ1-1, with D perhaps matching TRBD1 (5 bases). The ends were cut back, 0 bases at V and 3 bases at J, with 11 bases in the middle. The CDR3 loop spans 15 amino acids. The germline gives CDR1 MGHRA, CDR2 YSYEKL. CDR3 in DNA: TGCGCCAGCAGCCAAGAACAGGTTTTGTACACTGAAGCTTTCTTT. Translated, it gives CASSQEQVLYTEAFF.

This chain links TRBV20-1 with TRBJ1-4; D remains ambiguous. Between the trimmed V and J ends, which lost 4 bases and 6 bases, there was a span of 6 bases. CDR1 is DFQATT and CDR2 is SNEGSKA in the germline V gene (reference sequence). This CDR3 is 11 amino acids long. This chain's CDR3 is CSANADEKLFF. The CDR3 DNA is TGCAGTGCTAATGCGGATGAAAAACTGTTTTTT.

This clone was found once. The chain joins TRBV7-8 to TRBJ2-2; TRBD2 matches 9 bases. Germline CDR1 is SGHVS and CDR2 is FQNEAQ. The CDR3 is made up of 18 amino acids. V was pared by 0 bases and J by 0 bases, with 5 bases of the junction left unmatched. For the CDR3, the DNA is TGTGCCAGCAGCTTAGCGTCGCTAGCGGGATCGAACACCGGGGAGCTGTTTTTT. This translates into CASSLASLAGSNTGELFF. The full variable domain, with the rest looked up from reference TRBV7-8 and TRBJ2-2, is GAGVSQSPRYKVAKRGQDVALRCDPISGHVSLFWYQQALGQGPEFLTYFQNEAQLDKSGLPSDRFFAERPEGSVSTLKIQRTQQEDSAVYLCASSLASLAGSNTGELFFGEGSRLTVL.

The V and J genes are TRBV19 and TRBJ1-2; 8 nucleotides agree with TRBD1. This CDR3 region has 14 residues. Germline CDR1 reads LNHDA; CDR2 reads SQIVND (reference sequence). V was clipped by 5 bases and J by 0 bases; unmatched bases: 2. The CDR3 nucleotides read TGTGCCAGTAGTCCGGGACAGGCTAACTATGGCTACACCTTC. It encodes CASSPGQANYGYTF.

V is TRBV27 and J is TRBJ2-5; weak D call: TRBD1 (6 bases). The CDR3 is made up of 19 amino acids. The V and J ends lost 3 bases and 5 bases respectively, with 28 bases between them. Germline V gives CDR1 MNHEY, CDR2 SMNVEV (reference sequence). The CDR3 sequence is CASSFIGRVSLTGLETQYF. CDR3 coding DNA: TGTGCCAGCAGTTTTATCGGTCGGGTATCACTTACAGGGTTGGAGACCCAGTACTTC.

V is TRBV10-1 and J is TRBJ1-3; 8 bases agree with TRBD1. This CDR3 contains 17 residues. Per germline, CDR1 WNHNN and CDR2 SYGVQD (reference sequence). The trim removed 3 bases at V and 0 bases at J, leaving 7 bases unmatched. CDR3 amino acids: CASSEGWTGSSGNTIYF. The CDR3 DNA reads TGCGCCAGCAGTGAAGGGTGGACAGGGAGCTCTGGAAACACCATATATTTT.

The chain couples TRBV10-1 to TRBJ2-3; possible D gene TRBD2, 7 bases. The CDR3 loop spans 16 amino acids. V lost 4 bases, J lost 2 bases, and 16 bases lay in between. The germline CDR1 and CDR2 sequences are WNHNN and SYGVQD (reference sequence). CDR3 nucleotide sequence: TGCGCCAGCAGTGCGGGGAAGGGGGGGATCACAGATACGCAGTATTTT. As protein: CASSAGKGGITDTQYF.

The V call is TRBV27, the J call TRBJ1-1, with a possible D match to TRBD1 (6 bases). Germline V gene lookup returns CDR1 MNHEY and CDR2 SMNVEV (reference sequence). Trimming left V 4 bases short and J 3 bases short, with 15 bases between. The CDR3 has 15 amino acids. For the CDR3, the DNA is TGTGCCAGCAGTTCAACAGGGCTTGACGACACTGAAGCTTTCTTT. It is translated as CASSSTGLDDTEAFF.

This clone has just a few counts. CDR3 DNA sequence: TGTGCCAGCAGCCCAGGGGTACTTGAAAAACTGTTTTTT. It is translated as CASSPGVLEKLFF. The chain has TRBV7-9 and TRBJ1-4; D might be TRBD1 (6 bases). Germline CDR1 and CDR2: SEHNR and FQNEAQ (reference sequence). Trimming stripped 5 bases from V and 7 bases from J, with 11 bases between. The CDR3 sequence is 13 residues long.

In this sample, this clone turned up once. The chain joins TRBV19 to TRBJ1-4; 9 bases match TRBD1. The V gene's germline CDR1 is LNHDA and CDR2 SQIVND (reference sequence). CDR3 length: 16 amino acids. V lost 10 bases and J lost 0; bases outside the gene matches: 9. CDR3 loop: CATTDRGFATNEKLFF. DNA for the CDR3: TGTGCCACGACCGACAGGGGGTTTGCAACTAATGAAAAACTGTTTTTT.

V and J are TRBV7-9 and TRBJ2-5, with D maybe TRBD2 (5 bases). CDR1 SEHNR and CDR2 FQNEAQ come from the germline V gene (reference sequence). The CDR3 is made up of 18 amino acids. Trimming took 2 bases from V and 4 from J, leaving 23 bases between them. For the CDR3, the DNA is TGTGCCAGCAGCTTATTGCCCCCCTCAATCGGGGATGGAGAGACCCAGTACTTC. Protein product: CASSLLPPSIGDGETQYF.

The rearrangement uses TRBV6-1 and TRBJ1-2; D may be TRBD1 (5 bases). This CDR3 has 17 residues. With 1 base removed from V and 2 bases from J, the gap between germline ends came to 17 bases. Germline V gene data show CDR1 as MNHNS and CDR2 as SASEGT. CDR3 sequence reads: CASSEVFLQVGNYGYTF. DNA of the CDR3: TGTGCCAGCAGTGAAGTTTTTTTACAGGTGGGGAACTATGGCTACACCTTC.

This chain connects TRBV19 to TRBJ2-1, with TRBD2 identical over 8 bases. The CDR3 spans 14 residues. The ends lost 3 bases at V and 6 bases at J; junction bases unmatched: 4. Germline CDR1 and CDR2: LNHDA and SQIVND (reference sequence). CDR3 coding DNA: TGTGCCAGTAGTATGGAGCGGGAGATCAATGAGCAGTTCTTC. Protein: CASSMEREINEQFF.

CDR3 sequence: CASSIPSGWYEQFF. The DNA for the CDR3 is TGTGCCAGTAGTATCCCTAGCGGGTGGTATGAGCAGTTCTTC. This chain connects TRBV19 to TRBJ2-1; 8 nucleotides match TRBD2. V lost 3 bases and J lost 8; bases outside the gene matches: 6. The CDR3 covers 14 residues. In germline, CDR1 is LNHDA, CDR2 SQIVND (reference sequence).

The chain joins TRBV7-6 to TRBJ2-1, with 9 bases matching TRBD2. Germline CDR1 SGHVS, CDR2 FNYEAQ. V trimming: 1 base; J trimming: 5 bases; junction bases outside the gene matches: 6. The CDR3 runs to 16 residues. The CDR3 sequence: CASSLVAGGPDNEQFF. The DNA for the CDR3 is TGTGCCAGCAGCTTAGTGGCGGGAGGGCCCGACAATGAGCAGTTCTTC.

In its sample, this clone was seen a few times. This chain links TRBV7-8 with TRBJ1-1; no firm D call. V lost 7 bases and J 4 bases, leaving 16 bases between the germline ends. The CDR3 totals 14 residues. The germline V gene encodes CDR1 SGHVS and CDR2 FQNEAQ. The CDR3 bases are TGTGCCAGCACCTCTACAGAAATAAGCACTGAAGCTTTCTTT. It codes for CASTSTEISTEAFF.

The chain recombines TRBV14 with TRBJ2-1; 7 bases agree with TRBD2. This CDR3 contains 16 residues. Germline V gene data show CDR1 as SGHDN and CDR2 as FVKESK. Unmatched junction bases numbered 7, after V lost 1 base and J lost 4 bases. DNA for the CDR3: TGTGCCAGCAGCCAAGTTGGGCTAGCGGAGTACAATGAGCAGTTCTTC. As protein: CASSQVGLAEYNEQFF.

The gene calls are TRBV7-6 and TRBJ2-1; a possible D gene is TRBD2 (6 bases). The CDR3 is 14 amino acids. Trimming shortened V by 4 bases and J by 6 bases, and 13 bases separated the two germline ends. CDR1 is SGHVS, CDR2 FNYEAQ, per germline. The CDR3 sequence: CASSSTASVNEQFF. The CDR3 bases are TGTGCCAGCAGCTCAACCGCTAGCGTCAATGAGCAGTTCTTC.

DNA for the CDR3: TGTGCCAGCAAAGATGGGGCCTTCGAGCAGTACTTC. This codes for CASKDGAFEQYF. This rearrangement joins TRBV2 to TRBJ2-7, with a weak D call TRBD1 (5 bases). Trimming cost V 7 bases and J 6 bases, with 13 bases left between them. The CDR3 loop spans 12 amino acids. CDR1 and CDR2 (germline): SNHLY, FYNNEI. The full variable domain, with the rest looked up from reference TRBV2 and TRBJ2-7, is EPEVTQTPSHQVTQMGQEVILRCVPISNHLYFYWYRQILGQKVEFLVSFYNNEISEKSEIFDDQFSVERPDGSNFTLKIRSTKLEDSAMYFCASKDGAFEQYFGPGTRLTVT.

The rearrangement uses TRBV11-1 and TRBJ1-2; 7 bases line up with TRBD1. CDR1 SGHAT and CDR2 FQDESV come from the germline V gene (reference sequence). CDR3 length: 10 residues. After removal of 6 bases from V and 11 bases from J, the junction contained 3 bases not matched to a gene. The CDR3 is CASRGTAYTF. The CDR3 DNA sequence: TGTGCCAGCAGGGGGACAGCATACACCTTC.

J is TRBJ1-5 and V is TRBV6-4, with D maybe TRBD1 (6 bases). The CDR3 covers 21 residues. V was cut by 0 bases and J by 4 bases, with 28 bases left in between. Germline V gives CDR1 MRHNA, CDR2 SNTAGT. The chain's CDR3 is CASSDSNSRAGVEGRNQPQHF. The CDR3 region has the DNA TGTGCCAGCAGTGACTCGAATAGTAGGGCAGGGGTCGAAGGAAGGAATCAGCCCCAGCATTTT.

J is TRBJ1-5 and V is TRBV27; D not certain. V was clipped by 3 bases and J by 6 bases, with 21 bases between them. There are 17 residues in the CDR3. Germline V gene data show CDR1 as MNHEY and CDR2 as SMNVEV (reference sequence). The chain's CDR3 is CASSFAPRAGRFQPQHF. As DNA, the CDR3 is TGTGCCAGCAGTTTTGCCCCGAGGGCGGGGAGGTTTCAGCCCCAGCATTTT.

This chain connects TRBV7-9 to TRBJ2-7; unclear D gene. The V gene's germline CDR1 is SEHNR and CDR2 FQNEAQ (reference sequence). Trimming stripped 5 bases from V and 7 bases from J, with 18 bases between. The CDR3 totals 14 residues. The CDR3 coding sequence is TGTGCCAGCAGCCCGTCGGCGACACGAGTGGAGCAGTACTTC. The encoded protein is CASSPSATRVEQYF. The full variable domain, rest sourced from reference TRBV7-9 and TRBJ2-7, is DTGVSQNPRHKITKRGQNVTFRCDPISEHNRLYWYRQTLGQGPEFLTYFQNEAQLEKSRLLSDRFSAERPKGSFSTLEIQRTEQGDSAMYLCASSPSATRVEQYFGPGTRLTVT.

V gene TRBV5-6 combines with J gene TRBJ1-5, with D possibly matching TRBD1 (6 bases). Trimming stripped 3 bases from V and 1 base from J, with 11 bases between. The length of the CDR3 is 15 residues. The germline gives CDR1 SGHDT, CDR2 YYEEEE. The CDR3 loop reads CASSSQGLSNQPQHF. The CDR3 region has the DNA TGTGCCAGCAGCTCGCAGGGGCTAAGCAATCAGCCCCAGCATTTT.

The V call is TRBV28, the J call TRBJ2-7, with 7 bases that match TRBD1. The CDR3 runs to 17 residues. V shed 2 bases and J 4 bases; nucleotides not matched to a gene: 14. Germline lookup yields CDR1 MDHEN and CDR2 SYDVKM. The CDR3 is CASSLGGGQAGVYEQYF. CDR3 nucleotides: TGTGCCAGCAGTTTAGGAGGCGGACAGGCTGGGGTATACGAGCAGTACTTC.

The chain employs TRBV7-9 and TRBJ2-5; 12 bases match TRBD1. The CDR3 contains 15 residues. V trimming: 4 bases; J trimming: 5 bases; junction bases outside the gene matches: 5. Per the germline V gene, CDR1 is SEHNR and CDR2 is FQNEAQ (reference sequence). CDR3 loop: CASSSGTGGWETQYF. Here the CDR3 DNA reads TGTGCCAGCAGCTCCGGGACAGGGGGCTGGGAGACCCAGTACTTC. Full variable domain (remainder filled in from reference TRBV7-9 and TRBJ2-5): DTGVSQNPRHKITKRGQNVTFRCDPISEHNRLYWYRQTLGQGPEFLTYFQNEAQLEKSRLLSDRFSAERPKGSFSTLEIQRTEQGDSAMYLCASSSGTGGWETQYFGPGTRLLVL.

This rearrangement joins TRBV6-1 to TRBJ2-1; 7 positions match TRBD2. CDR1 and CDR2 (germline): MNHNS, SASEGT. V was clipped by 4 bases and J by 9 bases; unmatched bases: 9. The CDR3 totals 14 residues. The CDR3 sequence is CASSASREGREQFF. CDR3 DNA: TGTGCCAGCAGTGCCAGCAGGGAGGGTCGTGAGCAGTTCTTC.

This clone was found once. The V and J genes are TRBV19 and TRBJ2-3; tentative D call: TRBD2 (6 bases). Germline CDR1 is LNHDA and CDR2 is SQIVND (reference sequence). The CDR3 contains 14 residues. V lost 8 bases and J lost 5, with 17 bases in between. The CDR3 reads CASRGTIGLDTQYF. The CDR3 region has the DNA TGTGCCAGTCGCGGGACCATAGGCTTAGATACGCAGTATTTT.

V and J are TRBV5-1 and TRBJ2-5, with TRBD1 matching 8 bases. CDR1 and CDR2 (germline): SGHRS, YFSETQ. The CDR3 extends over 15 amino acids. Trimming took 3 bases from V and 4 from J; bases not matched to a gene: 8. DNA of the CDR3: TGCGCCAGCAGCTCTTCCCAGGGGGCACGAGAGACCCAGTACTTC. This codes for CASSSSQGARETQYF.

The chain uses TRBV6-1 and TRBJ2-7; TRBD2 aligns across 11 bases. This CDR3 is 13 amino acids long. Germline assignment: CDR1 MNHNS and CDR2 SASEGT. The V and J ends lost 8 bases and 7 bases, in that order; junction bases with no gene match: 7. CDR3 amino acids: CASRLAGTEEQYF. The CDR3 DNA sequence: TGTGCCAGCCGACTAGCGGGAACTGAAGAGCAGTACTTC.